Sequencing of this TCR beta chain was carried out in a study of tumor-infiltrating lymphocytes in primary liver carcinoma. Ten or more counts support this clonotype. Germline values: CDR1 DFQATT, CDR2 SNEGSKA (reference sequence). This CDR3 is built from 15 residues. Losses at the gene ends were 5 bases for V and 0 bases for J; bases not matched to a gene: 6. Reverse transcription of roughly 0.5 ug total RNA with a constant-region primer produced TCR beta cDNA. Libraries covering TCR beta were generated through three nested multiplex PCR rounds (using a slightly modified ARM-PCR). The first two PCR rounds, around 10 cycles each, used TRBV1-TRBV30 forward primers and a C-beta reverse primer. TCRdb independently ran MiXCR on the multiplex PCR reads; one entry per CDR3 protein. The table shows approximately 30,000 distinct CDR3 sequences, with 60% to 85% occurring only once. The source material, 20-30 mg of unsorted bulk tissue, was used to co-extract RNA and DNA.

The source of this sequence is a man aged 35 to 55 with primary liver carcinoma and hepatitis B virus infection. This chain links TRBV20-1 with TRBJ2-2, with 7 bases lining up with TRBD1. The sample comprised liver tumor tissue from sampling region 5. As for subset: tumor region T5, tumor centre. The CDR3 sequence is CSASPQGANTGELFF. CDR3 DNA: TGCAGTGCTTCCCCGCAGGGGGCGAACACCGGGGAGCTGTTTTTT.